The 26 T cell receptor beta chains below all came from one sample that was sequenced in a study of neurological immune-mediated disorders. Using its own MiXCR run on the 5' RACE reads, TCRdb lists one record per CDR3 protein. Of 45,000 to 55,000 distinct CDR3 sequences listed, about 9.4% were seen once; the top ten hold about 20%. The sample taken for sequencing was PBMCs. The receptor set was obtained from a woman aged 40 to 50 with HTLV-1-associated myelopathy (HAM/TSP).

Ten or more counts support this clonotype. The rearrangement links TRBV20-1 to TRBJ1-1; 8 bases are shared with TRBD1. This CDR3 has 16 residues. Unmatched junction bases numbered 10, after V lost 0 bases and J lost 4 bases. Germline CDR1 reads DFQATT; CDR2 reads SNEGSKA (reference sequence). The CDR3 coding sequence is TGCAGTGCTAGAGATCCAGACAGGGGTGACGGCACTGAAGCTTTCTTT. Amino acid sequence: CSARDPDRGDGTEAFF.

The sample holds many counts of this clonotype. The chain couples TRBV10-3 to TRBJ2-7; D call uncertain. This CDR3 has 16 amino acids. Germline V CDR1 and CDR2: ENHRY, SYGVKD. The V and J ends lost 0 bases and 1 base respectively, with 13 bases between them. CDR3 amino acids: CAISESNGPLSYEQYF. The CDR3 DNA is TGTGCCATCAGTGAGTCGAACGGCCCCCTATCCTACGAGCAGTACTTC.

In this sample, this clonotype turned up many times. This CDR3 is CASSPSGKAFF. The CDR3 coding sequence is TGTGCCAGCAGCCCATCAGGAAAAGCTTTCTTT. The chain combines TRBV12-3 or TRBV12-4 with TRBJ1-1; D ambiguous. The CDR3 is 11 amino acids. V was clipped by 6 bases and J by 9 bases, with 11 bases between them.

This clonotype was seen at least ten times. The chain is built from TRBV4-3 and TRBJ2-7; unclear D gene. The V end lost 0 bases, the J end lost 2 bases, and 5 bases lay between the germline ends. Per the germline V gene, CDR1 is LGHNA and CDR2 is YSLEER. This CDR3 has 13 residues. CDR3 in amino acids: CASSQDIPYEQYF. The CDR3 DNA sequence: TGCGCCAGCAGCCAAGACATACCCTACGAGCAGTACTTC.

Turning to this clonotype: This may arise from a read error, as a much more abundant clone is one base away. V gene TRBV10-2 combines with J gene TRBJ2-7, with D possibly being TRBD2 (6 bases). Germline V gene data show CDR1 as WSHSY and CDR2 as SAAADI. The CDR3 loop spans 17 amino acids. Trimming removed 6 bases at V and 2 bases at J, with 23 bases between. This chain's CDR3 is CASRRTGASCNTYEQYF. The CDR3 region has the DNA TGCGCCAGCAGACGGACGGGAGCTAGCTGTAACACCTACGAGCAGTACTTC.

This clonotype was counted at least ten times. The rearrangement links TRBV7-2 to TRBJ2-3, with D hard to call. The germline V and J ends were trimmed by 0 bases and 2 bases, with 6 bases remaining between them. CDR1 and CDR2 (germline): SGHTA, FQGNSA. The CDR3 loop spans 14 amino acids. The CDR3 DNA follows: TGTGCCAGCAGCTTAGCGGCGAACACAGATACGCAGTATTTT. This codes for CASSLAANTDTQYF.

This clonotype appeared many times. V usage is TRBV20-1 and J usage is TRBJ2-4; 10 nucleotides match TRBD2. The V gene's germline CDR1 is DFQATT and CDR2 SNEGSKA (reference sequence). The CDR3 runs to 16 residues. With 3 bases clipped from V and 8 bases from J, the junction kept 13 bases outside the gene matches. CDR3 sequence: CSASPLAGAPTHIQYF. Here the CDR3 DNA reads TGCAGTGCTAGTCCTCTAGCGGGGGCCCCAACCCACATTCAGTACTTC.

This clonotype was counted many times. The chain is built from TRBV5-1 and TRBJ1-5; D remains ambiguous. The CDR3 has 14 amino acids. The germline gives CDR1 SGHRS, CDR2 YFSETQ. The V gene lost 1 base and the J gene lost 3 bases, with 8 bases spanning the gap. CDR3 loop: CASSLYSPNQPQHF. The CDR3 region has the DNA TGCGCCAGCAGCTTGTACAGCCCCAATCAGCCCCAGCATTTT.

This clonotype came up a few times. V gene TRBV11-2 combines with J gene TRBJ2-2; possibly TRBD2 for D (6 bases). The CDR3 sequence is 15 residues long. The V gene's germline CDR1 is SGHAT and CDR2 FQNNGV. With 5 bases removed from V and 5 bases from J, the gap between germline ends came to 15 bases. This CDR3 reads CASSPTSWYTGELFF. CDR3 nucleotides: TGTGCCAGCAGCCCTACTAGCTGGTATACCGGGGAGCTGTTTTTT.

This clonotype occurred many times. The chain combines TRBV27 with TRBJ2-1, with D perhaps matching TRBD1 or TRBD2 (5 bases each). The CDR3 has 13 amino acids. V was shortened by 5 bases and J by 9 bases, with 14 bases between the two germline ends. CDR1 is MNHEY, CDR2 SMNVEV, per germline (reference sequence). CDR3 nucleotide sequence: TGTGCCAGCAGTCCCTCGTCAGGGAGTGAGCAGTTCTTC. It specifies CASSPSSGSEQFF.

A word on this clonotype: This clone may be a read error of a much larger clone one base away. The chain joins TRBV7-7 to TRBJ2-7; tentatively, D is TRBD2 (5 bases). Germline V CDR1 and CDR2: SSHAT, FNYEAQ (reference sequence). This CDR3 has 13 amino acids. V was trimmed by 4 bases and J by 5 bases, leaving 12 bases between them. The CDR3 coding sequence is TGTGCCAGCAGCTCCCTGGGGAGAGACGAGCAGTACTTC. Amino acid sequence: CASSSLGRDEQYF.

This clonotype was found many times. This chain uses TRBV20-1 with TRBJ1-2; no clear D gene. The CDR3 is made up of 12 amino acids. V was pared by 1 base and J by 4 bases, with 7 bases between. Germline loops: CDR1 DFQATT, CDR2 SNEGSKA (reference sequence). The CDR3 DNA follows: TGCAGTGCTAGAGTTTCGAGCTATGGCTACACCTTC. Its translation: CSARVSSYGYTF.

The chain is built from TRBV10-1 and TRBJ2-1; 8 bases are shared with TRBD2. Germline CDR1 reads WNHNN; CDR2 reads SYGVQD (reference sequence). Trimming took 4 bases from V and 5 from J; bases not matched to a gene: 7. This CDR3 has 15 residues. The chain's CDR3 is CASSVSGGAHNEQFF. The CDR3 coding sequence is TGCGCCAGCAGTGTGTCGGGGGGGGCCCACAATGAGCAGTTCTTC.

This clonotype was seen at least ten times. This chain links TRBV20-1 with TRBJ2-7, with 15 bases aligning to TRBD2. V lost 2 bases, J lost 7 bases, and 9 bases stayed unmatched. From germline, CDR1 is DFQATT and CDR2 SNEGSKA (reference sequence). The CDR3 has 16 amino acids. The CDR3 region is CSARPPGLAGGREQYF. DNA of the CDR3: TGCAGTGCTAGACCCCCTGGACTAGCGGGGGGGAGAGAGCAGTACTTC.

The chain couples TRBV2 to TRBJ2-3; 7 positions agree with TRBD1. The V segment lost 6 bases and the J segment 4 bases; nucleotides outside the gene matches: 1. The CDR3 spans 12 residues. The germline CDR1 and CDR2 sequences are SNHLY and FYNNEI. The DNA for the CDR3 is TGTGCCAGCAGGGACAGGCCAGATACGCAGTATTTT. It yields the protein CASRDRPDTQYF.

A remark on this clonotype: The junction departs from the called germline gene at one end, perhaps through a read error. This chain joins TRBV5-6 and TRBJ2-1; 7 positions agree with TRBD1. The germline V gene encodes CDR1 SGHDT and CDR2 YYEEEE. The CDR3 is 15 residues long. Here the CDR3 DNA reads TGTGCCAGCAGGTTGGGACAGTGGGTCTACAATGAGCAGTTCTTC. It yields the protein CASRLGQWVYNEQFF.

As regards this clonotype: Being one base from a much bigger clone, this may be a read error. The rearrangement joins TRBV27 to TRBJ1-2; unclear D gene. CDR3 size: 12 residues. V was shortened by 3 bases and J by 8 bases, with 10 bases between the two germline ends. From germline, CDR1 is MNHEY and CDR2 SMNVEV (reference sequence). CDR3 loop: CASSLVDGGYTF. CDR3 sequence (DNA): TGTGCCAGCAGTTTGGTAGATGGGGGCTACACCTTC.

Many counts were recorded for this clonotype. The genes are TRBV4-1 and TRBJ1-5; D is unclear. V gave up 8 bases and J gave up 10 bases, with 24 bases separating them. CDR1 is MGHRA, CDR2 YSYEKL, per germline. The CDR3 loop spans 15 amino acids. The CDR3 DNA sequence: TGCGCCAGCGGAAGCCGGGTATCAGACCCGCAACCCCAGCATTTT. Its translation is CASGSRVSDPQPQHF.

This clonotype was detected many times. The J gene is TRBJ2-7, the V gene TRBV18; 8 bases match TRBD2. Germline V gene lookup returns CDR1 KGHSH and CDR2 LQKENI. The CDR3 totals 14 residues. Trimming removed 3 bases from V and 5 bases from J; junction bases left unmatched: 6. The CDR3 loop reads CASSPGGEWDEQYF. The CDR3 DNA is TGTGCCAGCTCACCCGGGGGGGAGTGGGACGAGCAGTACTTC.

This clonotype was seen repeatedly, ten times or more. CDR3 nucleotides: TGCGCCAGCAGCTTGGAGGGATATGGCTACACCTTC. Protein sequence: CASSLEGYGYTF. The J gene is TRBJ1-2, the V gene TRBV5-1; no reliable D call. The CDR3 is 12 residues long. Trimming shortened V by 0 bases and J by 5 bases, and 5 bases separated the two germline ends. The germline CDR1 and CDR2 sequences are SGHRS and YFSETQ.

This clonotype has just one count. A read error is likely, as this CDR3 ends without the conserved phenylalanine or tryptophan. The DNA is left out, because the CDR3 cannot be placed on it with certainty; the CDR3 is given as TCRdb lists it. The chain carries TRBV19 and TRBJ1-1. The CDR3 is 13 residues long, counting both termini. CDR1 is LNHDA and CDR2 is SQIVND in the germline V gene (reference sequence). CDR3 residues: CASSKSPETAALL.

This clonotype came up many times. V and J are TRBV2 and TRBJ2-2; no reliable D call. This CDR3 has 13 residues. Germline values: CDR1 SNHLY, CDR2 FYNNEI. The V end lost 2 bases, the J end lost 7 bases, and 8 bases lay between the germline ends. DNA of the CDR3: TGTGCCAGCAGTGAACTGGGTGTCGGGGAGCTGTTTTTT. This sequence encodes CASSELGVGELFF.

The V gene is TRBV15, the J gene TRBJ2-2; D is uncertain. V shed 1 base and J shed 3 bases, with 9 bases lying between them. This CDR3 contains 15 residues. The germline V gene has CDR1 LNHNV and CDR2 YYDKDF (reference sequence). CDR3 sequence reads: CATSRALGYTGELFF. The CDR3 region has the DNA TGTGCCACCAGCAGAGCGTTGGGATACACCGGGGAGCTGTTTTTT. Using reference TRBV15 and TRBJ2-2 for the parts outside the CDR3, the full variable domain is DAMVIQNPRYQVTQFGKPVTLSCSQTLNHNVMYWYQQKSSQAPKLLFHYYDKDFNNEADTPDNFQSRRPNTSFCFLDIRSPGLGDTAMYLCATSRALGYTGELFFGEGSRLTVL.

In this sample, this clonotype turned up many times. This chain joins TRBV7-9 and TRBJ1-1; no reliable D call. V dropped 5 bases and J dropped 1 base, with 17 bases sitting between them. This CDR3 region has 16 residues. From germline, CDR1 is SEHNR and CDR2 FQNEAQ (reference sequence). CDR3 sequence (DNA): TGTGCCAGCAGCACCGCCTCGTGGACCCCGAACACTGAAGCTTTCTTT. Translating gives CASSTASWTPNTEAFF.

This clonotype was counted at least ten times. V gene TRBV6-2 or TRBV6-3 combines with J gene TRBJ2-7; TRBD1 might be the D (6 bases). Trimming shortened V by 2 bases and J by 1 base, and 21 bases separated the two germline ends. CDR1 MNHEY and CDR2 SVGEGT come from the germline V gene. The CDR3 is 18 residues long. CDR3 sequence: CASSYDRDTSRWSYEQYF. The CDR3 nucleotides are TGTGCCAGCAGTTACGACCGGGACACCTCGAGATGGTCCTACGAGCAGTACTTC.

The table lists this clonotype with many counts. This chain uses TRBV2 with TRBJ1-4, with TRBD1 as a possible D gene (6 bases). Germline V gene lookup returns CDR1 SNHLY and CDR2 FYNNEI. V lost 7 bases, J lost 7 bases, and 13 bases lay in between. This CDR3 contains 13 residues. The CDR3 is CASNIRGREKLFF. The CDR3 DNA reads as TGTGCCAGCAACATCAGGGGACGTGAAAAACTGTTTTTT.